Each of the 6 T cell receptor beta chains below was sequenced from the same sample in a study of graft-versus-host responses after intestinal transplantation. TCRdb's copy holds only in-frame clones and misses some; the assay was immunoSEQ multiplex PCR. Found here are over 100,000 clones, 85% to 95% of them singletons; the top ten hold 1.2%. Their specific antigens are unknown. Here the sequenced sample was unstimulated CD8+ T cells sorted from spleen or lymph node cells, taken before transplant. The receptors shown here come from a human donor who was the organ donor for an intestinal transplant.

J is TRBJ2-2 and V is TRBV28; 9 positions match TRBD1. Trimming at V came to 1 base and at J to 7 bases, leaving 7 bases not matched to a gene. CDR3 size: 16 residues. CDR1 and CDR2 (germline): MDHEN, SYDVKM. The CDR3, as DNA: TGTGCCAGCAGTTTATCAGGGACAGGGCGGCGCGGGGAGCTGTTTTTT. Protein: CASSLSGTGRRGELFF.

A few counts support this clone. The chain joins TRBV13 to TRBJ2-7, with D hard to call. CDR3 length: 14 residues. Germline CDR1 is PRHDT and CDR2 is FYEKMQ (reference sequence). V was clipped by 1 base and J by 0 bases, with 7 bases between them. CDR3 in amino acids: CASSLVDSSYEQYF. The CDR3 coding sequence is TGTGCCAGCAGCTTAGTCGATAGCTCCTACGAGCAGTACTTC.

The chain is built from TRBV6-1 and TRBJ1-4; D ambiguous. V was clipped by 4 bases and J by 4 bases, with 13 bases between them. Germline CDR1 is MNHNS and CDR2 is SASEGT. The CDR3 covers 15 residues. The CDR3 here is CASSASQVYNEKLFF. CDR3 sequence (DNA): TGTGCCAGCAGTGCCTCCCAGGTCTATAATGAAAAACTGTTTTTT.

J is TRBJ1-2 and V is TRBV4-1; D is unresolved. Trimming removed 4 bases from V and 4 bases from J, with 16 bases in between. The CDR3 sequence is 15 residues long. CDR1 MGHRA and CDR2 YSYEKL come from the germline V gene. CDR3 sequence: CASSPSQGLRYGYTF. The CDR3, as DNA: TGCGCCAGCAGCCCCTCACAAGGGCTCCGCTATGGCTACACCTTC.

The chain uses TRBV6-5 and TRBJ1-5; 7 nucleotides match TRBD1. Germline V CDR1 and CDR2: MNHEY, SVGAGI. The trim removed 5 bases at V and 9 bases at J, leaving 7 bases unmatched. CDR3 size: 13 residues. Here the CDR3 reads CASSLQGGRPQHF. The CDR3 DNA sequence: TGTGCCAGCAGTCTCCAGGGGGGCCGGCCCCAGCATTTT.

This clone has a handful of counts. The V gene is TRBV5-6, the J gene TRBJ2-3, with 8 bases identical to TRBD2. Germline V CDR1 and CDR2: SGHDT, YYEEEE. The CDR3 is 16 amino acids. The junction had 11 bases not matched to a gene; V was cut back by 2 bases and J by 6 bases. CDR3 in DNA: TGTGCCAGCAGCTTCCCTCCCGGGGGGGGGAGGGATACGCAGTATTTT. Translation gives CASSFPPGGGRDTQYF.